The present entry profiles one T cell receptor (beta chain) with its context. There are many counts of this clonotype. Its antigen specificity is not known. Base qualities are missing; no much larger clone stands one base away. This sample is drawn from a study of T cells in Graves' hyperthyroidism and ophthalmopathy (dated by TCRdb to the late 2010s). Background for the entire study: Peripheral blood was collected at initial diagnosis, before any treatment. A discovery cohort of about a hundred patients, 43 with Graves' ophthalmopathy and 55 to 60 with stable Graves' hyperthyroidism, was used to find distinguishing TCR V-J signatures. Prospective prediction of ophthalmopathy was tested in an independent validation cohort consisting of 18 hyperthyroidism patients and approximately 16 patients who later progressed to ophthalmopathy. For training and testing, the 80 to 100 patients in the discovery cohort were randomly divided in a 7:3 ratio. In addition, the study compared T-cell repertoires in thyroid tissue and in blood from several Graves' hyperthyroidism patients. Following sampling, methimazole starting at 30 mg daily was given to hyperthyroidism patients, and high-dose intravenous methylprednisolone was given to ophthalmopathy patients. TCR Vbeta CDR3 sequencing of roughly 140 peripheral blood samples (fewer than 45 ophthalmopathy, roughly 74 hyperthyroidism and roughly 17 progressor patients) is reported in the paper.

Overall results and qualifications from the work: In validation, progression to ophthalmopathy was predicted by the model with approximately 67% sensitivity and roughly 76% specificity, a median of roughly 6 months before onset. Blood samples also contained most of the expanded thyroid clonotypes (frequency above 0.001), which suggests that blood repertoires may reflect thyroid immune responses. No statistical method was used to fix the sample size in advance, and group allocation was not hidden from the investigators. Ophthalmopathy was separated from stable hyperthyroidism by a 13 V-J signature model, with roughly 88% sensitivity and 81% to 83% specificity obtained in cross-validation and 80%/75% obtained in testing.

TCR beta CDR3 regions were amplified from RNA transcripts. The TCR CDR3 was subjected to a first round of RT-PCR using the HTBI primer set and the Qiagen OneStep RT-PCR kit. Libraries were constructed in a second round of multiplex PCR, after which size selection and purification were performed. Sequencing of the libraries was done on an Illumina HiSeq2000 using paired-end 100 bp reads. Concerning the study's data processing: Raw data were processed with SOAPnuke, discarding reads with adapters, uncalled bases, mean Phred below 15, or no exact constant-primer or identifier match. High-quality paired reads were merged using COPE v1.2.5, and each unique nucleotide sequence was defined as a clonotype. MiTCR v1.1 was used to align the clonotypes against IMGT TRBV, TRBD and TRBJ reference segments. Analysis was restricted to V-J combinations with a frequency above 0.0001, which covered 98% to 99.2% of repertoires. The TCS score was defined as the ratio of F50 (clonal expansion) to E x V (chaos), calculated using BLOSUM62-based TCRdist between CDR3 peptides within each V-J. Welch's t-statistics and random forest reduced around 510 V-J features to 13, which were used in a naive Bayes classifier (R e1071). Using fastp at Q25 and MiXCR, TCRdb reprocessed the public reads and kept productive beta chains. All rows with the same CDR3 protein become a single entry with the most common DNA and genes. The V and J calls come from TCRdb's annotation, not from the publication. Across this sample there are some 370,000 distinct CDR3 sequences, with around an eighth seen only once. Of the sample, around 30% is held by the ten largest clones.

The CDR3 has 18 amino acids, counting the end cysteine and phenylalanine. The kept DNA is CDR3 alone, 54 bases in frame from the first base. Trimming removed 4 bases from V and 5 bases from J; the gene matches leave 13 bases unexplained. CDR1 and CDR2, per the germline V gene, are SNHLY and FYNNEI. In the ophthalmopathy patients, disease was moderately to severely active, with a Clinical Activity Score of 3 or more, a NOSPECS grade of 4 or more, and a duration of less than 3 months. The study excluded patients with uncontrolled infections, other autoimmune diseases, pregnancy or lactation. Diagnoses relied on clinical symptoms, serum thyroxine and TRAb, thyroid ultrasound and orbital computed tomography. PBMCs were isolated from about 9.2 ml of fresh peripheral blood by Ficoll-Paque density gradient centrifugation. Total RNA was extracted with Trizol reagent, and quality was checked on an Agilent 2100 Bioanalyzer.

The chain uses TRBV2 and TRBJ2-2, with 10 bases in between that match TRBD2. Input material: blood. This TCR was recovered from a man over 45 with Graves' ophthalmopathy. CDR3 protein: CASSAELAGSWGTGELFF. The sequenced DNA is TGTGCCAGCAGTGCGGAACTAGCGGGGTCCTGGGGGACCGGGGAGCTGTTTTTT.